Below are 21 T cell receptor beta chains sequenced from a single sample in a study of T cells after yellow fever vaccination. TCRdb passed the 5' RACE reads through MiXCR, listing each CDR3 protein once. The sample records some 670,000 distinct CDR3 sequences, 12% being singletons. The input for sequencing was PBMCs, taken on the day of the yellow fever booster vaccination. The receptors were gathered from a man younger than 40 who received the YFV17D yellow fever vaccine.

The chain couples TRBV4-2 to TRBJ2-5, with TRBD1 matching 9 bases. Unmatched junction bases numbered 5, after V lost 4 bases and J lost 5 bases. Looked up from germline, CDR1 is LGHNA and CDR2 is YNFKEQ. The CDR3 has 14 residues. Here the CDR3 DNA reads TGTGCCAGCAGCCGGGGGACAGGGCGGGAGACCCAGTACTTC. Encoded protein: CASSRGTGRETQYF.

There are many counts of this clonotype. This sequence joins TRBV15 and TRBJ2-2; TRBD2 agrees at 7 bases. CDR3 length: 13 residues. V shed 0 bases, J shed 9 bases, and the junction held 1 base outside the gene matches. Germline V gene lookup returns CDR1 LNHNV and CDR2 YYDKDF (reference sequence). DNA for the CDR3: TGTGCCACCAGCAGAGATAGCGGGCGGGAGCTGTTTTTT. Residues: CATSRDSGRELFF.

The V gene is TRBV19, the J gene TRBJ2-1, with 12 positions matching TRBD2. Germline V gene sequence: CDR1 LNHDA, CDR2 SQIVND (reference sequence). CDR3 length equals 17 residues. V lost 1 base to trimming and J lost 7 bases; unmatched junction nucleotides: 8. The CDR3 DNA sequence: TGTGCCAGTAGTATAGTCCTTCCTAGCGGGAGGGGGAATGAGCAGTTCTTC. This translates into CASSIVLPSGRGNEQFF.

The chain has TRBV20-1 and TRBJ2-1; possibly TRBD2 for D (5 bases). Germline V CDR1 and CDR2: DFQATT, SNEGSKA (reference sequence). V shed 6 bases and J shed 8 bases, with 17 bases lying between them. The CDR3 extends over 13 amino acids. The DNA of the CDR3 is TGCAGTGCCTGGGCCAGCGGCCACGATGAGCAGTTCTTC. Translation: CSAWASGHDEQFF.

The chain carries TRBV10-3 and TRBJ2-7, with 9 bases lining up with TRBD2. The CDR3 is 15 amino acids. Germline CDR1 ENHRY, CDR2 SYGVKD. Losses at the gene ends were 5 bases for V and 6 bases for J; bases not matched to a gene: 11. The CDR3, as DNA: TGTGCCATCAGTCCCCGGGGACTAGCTGGGTTCGAGCAGTACTTC. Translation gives CAISPRGLAGFEQYF.

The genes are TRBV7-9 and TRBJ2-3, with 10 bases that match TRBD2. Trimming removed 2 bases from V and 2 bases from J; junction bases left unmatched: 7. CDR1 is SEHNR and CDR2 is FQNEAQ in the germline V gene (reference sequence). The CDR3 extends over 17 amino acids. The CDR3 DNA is TGTGCCAGCAGCTTACGGCTAGCGGGAGATATCACAGATACGCAGTATTTT. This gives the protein CASSLRLAGDITDTQYF.

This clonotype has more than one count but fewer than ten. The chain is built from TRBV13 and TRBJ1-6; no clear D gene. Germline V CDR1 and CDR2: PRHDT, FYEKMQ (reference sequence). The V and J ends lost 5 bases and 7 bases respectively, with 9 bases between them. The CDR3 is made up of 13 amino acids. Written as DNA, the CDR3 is TGTGCCAGCAGCCCCCCGGGCAATTCACCCCTCCACTTT. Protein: CASSPPGNSPLHF.

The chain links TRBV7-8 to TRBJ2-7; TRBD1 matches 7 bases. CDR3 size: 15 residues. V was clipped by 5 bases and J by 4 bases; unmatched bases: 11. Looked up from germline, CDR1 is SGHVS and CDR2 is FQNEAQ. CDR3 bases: TGTGCCAGCAGCCCTAGACAGGGTTTGGGATACGAGCAGTACTTC. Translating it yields CASSPRQGLGYEQYF.

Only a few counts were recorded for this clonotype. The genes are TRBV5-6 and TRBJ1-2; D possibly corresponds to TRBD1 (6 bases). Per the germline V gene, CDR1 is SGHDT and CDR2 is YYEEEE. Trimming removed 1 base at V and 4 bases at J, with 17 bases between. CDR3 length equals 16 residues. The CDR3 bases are TGTGCCAGCAGCTTGCCCTACAACAGGGCGGGCTATGGCTACACCTTC. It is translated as CASSLPYNRAGYGYTF.

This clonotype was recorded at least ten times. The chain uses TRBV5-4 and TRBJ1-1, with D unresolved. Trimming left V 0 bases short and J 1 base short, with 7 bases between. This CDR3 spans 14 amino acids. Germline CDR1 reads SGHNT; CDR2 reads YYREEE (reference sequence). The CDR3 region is CASSLANGNTEAFF. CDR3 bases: TGTGCCAGCAGCTTGGCCAACGGGAACACTGAAGCTTTCTTT. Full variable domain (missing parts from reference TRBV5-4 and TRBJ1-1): ETGVTQSPTHLIKTRGQQVTLRCSSQSGHNTVSWYQQALGQGPQFIFQYYREEENGRGNFPPRFSGLQFPNYSSELNVNALELDDSALYLCASSLANGNTEAFFGQGTRLTVV.

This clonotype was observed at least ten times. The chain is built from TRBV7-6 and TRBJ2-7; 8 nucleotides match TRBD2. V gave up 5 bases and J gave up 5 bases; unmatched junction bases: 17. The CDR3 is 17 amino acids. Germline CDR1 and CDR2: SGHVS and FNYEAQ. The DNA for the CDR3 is TGTGCCAGCAGCCTCCTACCTCGGACTAGCTCGGCTGACGAGCAGTACTTC. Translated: CASSLLPRTSSADEQYF.

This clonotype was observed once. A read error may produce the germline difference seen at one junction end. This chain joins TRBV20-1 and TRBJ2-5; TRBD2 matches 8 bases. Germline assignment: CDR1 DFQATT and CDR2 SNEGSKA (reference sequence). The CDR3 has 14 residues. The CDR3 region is CSARAGAGGETQYF. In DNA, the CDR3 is TGCAGTGCCAGAGCGGGAGCCGGAGGGGAGACCCAGTACTTC.

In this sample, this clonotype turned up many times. The CDR3 region is CAISGTSGRNNEQFF. CDR3 nucleotide sequence: TGTGCCATCAGTGGGACTAGCGGGAGGAACAATGAGCAGTTCTTC. The chain joins TRBV10-3 to TRBJ2-1, with TRBD2 identical over 14 bases. V lost 4 bases, J lost 5 bases, and 1 base stayed unmatched. This CDR3 region has 15 residues. The germline V gene encodes CDR1 ENHRY and CDR2 SYGVKD.

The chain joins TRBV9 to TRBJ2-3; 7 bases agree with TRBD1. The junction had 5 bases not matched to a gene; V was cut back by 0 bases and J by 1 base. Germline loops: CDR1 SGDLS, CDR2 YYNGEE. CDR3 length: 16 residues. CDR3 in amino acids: CASSVGVGTGTDTQYF. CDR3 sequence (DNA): TGTGCCAGCAGCGTAGGGGTAGGGACAGGCACAGATACGCAGTATTTT.

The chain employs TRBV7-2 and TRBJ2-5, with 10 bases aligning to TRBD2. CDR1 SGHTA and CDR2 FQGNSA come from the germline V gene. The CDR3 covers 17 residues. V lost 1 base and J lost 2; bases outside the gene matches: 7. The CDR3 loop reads CASSLGLAGAGQETQYF. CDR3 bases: TGTGCCAGCAGCTTAGGGCTAGCGGGAGCAGGGCAAGAGACCCAGTACTTC.

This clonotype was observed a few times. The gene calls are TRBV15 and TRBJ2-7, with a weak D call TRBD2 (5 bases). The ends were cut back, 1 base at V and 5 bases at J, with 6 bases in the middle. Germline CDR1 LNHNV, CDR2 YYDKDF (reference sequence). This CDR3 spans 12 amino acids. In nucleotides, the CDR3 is TGTGCCACCAGCAGAGCGGGGAACGAGCAGTACTTC. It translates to CATSRAGNEQYF.

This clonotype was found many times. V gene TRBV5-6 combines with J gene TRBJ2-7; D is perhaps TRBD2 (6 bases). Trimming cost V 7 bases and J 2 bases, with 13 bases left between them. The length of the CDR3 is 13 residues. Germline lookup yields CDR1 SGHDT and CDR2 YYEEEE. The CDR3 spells CASSFGGTYEQYF. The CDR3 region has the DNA TGTGCCAGCTCATTCGGGGGAACCTACGAGCAGTACTTC.

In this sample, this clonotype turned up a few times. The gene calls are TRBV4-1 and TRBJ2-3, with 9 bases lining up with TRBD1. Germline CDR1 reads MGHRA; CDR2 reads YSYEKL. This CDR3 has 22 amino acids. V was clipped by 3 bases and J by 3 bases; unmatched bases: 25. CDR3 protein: CASSQQMTGTGFLGSWTDTQYF. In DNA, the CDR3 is TGCGCCAGCAGCCAGCAAATGACCGGGACAGGGTTTTTAGGTTCTTGGACAGATACGCAGTATTTT.

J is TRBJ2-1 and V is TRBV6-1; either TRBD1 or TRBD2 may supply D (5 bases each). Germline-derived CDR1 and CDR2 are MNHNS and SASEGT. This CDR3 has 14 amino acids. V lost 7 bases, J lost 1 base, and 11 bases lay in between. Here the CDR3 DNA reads TGTGCCAGCACCCGGGACCCGTCCTACAATGAGCAGTTCTTC. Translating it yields CASTRDPSYNEQFF.

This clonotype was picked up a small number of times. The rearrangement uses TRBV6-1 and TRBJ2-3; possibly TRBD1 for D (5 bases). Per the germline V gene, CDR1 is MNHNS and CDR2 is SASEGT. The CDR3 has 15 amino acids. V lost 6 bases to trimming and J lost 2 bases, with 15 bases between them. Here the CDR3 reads CASSRRGSATDTQYF. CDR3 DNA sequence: TGTGCCAGCAGCCGAAGGGGATCAGCCACAGATACGCAGTATTTT.

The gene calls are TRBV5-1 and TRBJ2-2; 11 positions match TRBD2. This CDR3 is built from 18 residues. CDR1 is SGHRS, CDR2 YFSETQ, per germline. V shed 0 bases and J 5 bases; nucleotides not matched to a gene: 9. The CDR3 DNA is TGCGCCAGCAGCTTGGCAGCGACTAGCGGGAAGATGACCGGGGAGCTGTTTTTT. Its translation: CASSLAATSGKMTGELFF.